A selection of T cell receptor beta chains follows, all from one sample in a study of blood T cells in healthy people across ages. In TCRdb, the 5' RACE reads were re-called with MiXCR into one record per CDR3 protein. This repertoire shows under 2 million distinct CDR3 sequences, almost 35% found once; its top ten account for approximately 10%. The source material was blood. These receptors were obtained from a woman aged 25 to 39 in good health. Both conserved end residues are part of each CDR3. The D gene is left open where the match is weak. Only some rows state a clone size, as once, few, many or a class for expanded clones.

D gene: .
clone size: few
V gene: TRBV18
J gene: TRBJ2-5
CDR3 protein: CASSPVREIKETQYF
CDR3 DNA: TGTGCCAGCTCACCAGTCAGGGAAATAAAAGAGACCCAGTACTTC

D gene: TRBD2
clone size: .
V gene: TRBV10-3
J gene: TRBJ2-3
CDR3 protein: CAISWGGTGALF
CDR3 DNA: TGTGCCATCAGTTGGGGGGGGACCGGTGCACTTTTT

D gene: .
clone size: .
V gene: TRBV7-3
J gene: TRBJ2-7
CDR3 protein: CASSQRQTSSYEQYF
CDR3 DNA: TGTGCCAGCAGCCAGCGGCAGACCAGCTCCTACGAGCAGTACTTC

D gene: .
clone size: .
V gene: TRBV5-6
J gene: TRBJ2-1
CDR3 protein: CASSSVGDSYNEQFF
CDR3 DNA: TGTGCCAGCAGCTCGGTTGGTGACTCCTACAATGAGCAGTTCTTC

D gene: .
clone size: .
V gene: TRBV6-1
J gene: TRBJ2-2
CDR3 protein: CASSESGLANTGELFF
CDR3 DNA: TGTGCCAGCAGTGAATCTGGGCTAGCCAACACCGGGGAGCTGTTTTTT

D gene: .
clone size: few
V gene: TRBV4-1
J gene: TRBJ2-3
CDR3 protein: CASSQEWEWADTQYF
CDR3 DNA: TGCGCCAGCAGCCAAGAATGGGAGTGGGCAGATACGCAGTATTTT

D gene: TRBD2
clone size: few
V gene: TRBV7-2
J gene: TRBJ2-4
CDR3 protein: CASSSPSGGRRNIQYF
CDR3 DNA: TGTGCCAGCAGCTCCCCCTCGGGGGGGCGTAGAAACATTCAGTACTTC

D gene: .
clone size: .
V gene: TRBV5-4
J gene: TRBJ2-1
CDR3 protein: CASRTDSHNEQFF
CDR3 DNA: TGTGCCAGCAGAACGGATTCCCACAATGAGCAGTTCTTC

D gene: TRBD1
clone size: few
V gene: TRBV29-1
J gene: TRBJ2-6
CDR3 protein: CSVSSGTAIWGANVLTF
CDR3 DNA: TGCAGCGTTTCTTCCGGGACAGCGATCTGGGGGGCCAACGTCCTGACTTTC

D gene: .
clone size: few
V gene: TRBV5-1
J gene: TRBJ2-1
CDR3 protein: CASRTPISYNEQFF
CDR3 DNA: TGCGCCAGCAGAACCCCAATCTCCTACAATGAGCAGTTCTTC

D gene: .
clone size: few
V gene: TRBV29-1
J gene: TRBJ2-2
CDR3 protein: CSVAQASHTGELFF
CDR3 DNA: TGCAGCGTTGCGCAAGCCTCCCACACCGGGGAGCTGTTTTTT

D gene: .
clone size: few
V gene: TRBV20-1
J gene: TRBJ2-1
CDR3 protein: CSAPKGTTREQFF
CDR3 DNA: TGCAGTGCCCCGAAGGGAACTACAAGGGAGCAGTTCTTC

D gene: TRBD2
clone size: .
V gene: TRBV7-8
J gene: TRBJ2-3
CDR3 protein: CASSLARGLAGDRSADTQYF
CDR3 DNA: TGTGCCAGCAGCTTAGCGAGGGGACTAGCAGGAGATCGAAGCGCAGATACGCAGTATTTT

D gene: TRBD2
clone size: .
V gene: TRBV7-8
J gene: TRBJ2-5
CDR3 protein: CASSSGLAGNPETQYF
CDR3 DNA: TGTGCCAGCAGCTCGGGACTAGCGGGGAATCCGGAGACCCAGTACTTC

D gene: TRBD1
clone size: .
V gene: TRBV7-2
J gene: TRBJ2-5
CDR3 protein: CASSLKTGPETQYF
CDR3 DNA: TGTGCCAGCAGCTTAAAGACAGGGCCAGAGACCCAGTACTTC

D gene: .
clone size: .
V gene: TRBV27
J gene: TRBJ2-5
CDR3 protein: CASREHSAGELFFGGNSQETQYF
CDR3 DNA: .

D gene: .
clone size: once
V gene: TRBV18
J gene: TRBJ2-7
CDR3 protein: CASHPGHSGEQYF
CDR3 DNA: TGTGCCAGTCATCCGGGACATTCGGGCGAGCAGTACTTC

D gene: .
clone size: many
V gene: TRBV4-1
J gene: TRBJ2-1
CDR3 protein: CASSQDTRDEQFF
CDR3 DNA: TGCGCCAGCAGCCAAGATACGAGAGATGAGCAGTTCTTC

D gene: .
clone size: few
V gene: TRBV20-1
J gene: TRBJ2-5
CDR3 protein: CSAAGTLRAETQYF
CDR3 DNA: TGCAGTGCGGCCGGGACCCTGCGGGCAGAGACCCAGTACTTC

D gene: .
clone size: .
V gene: TRBV7-9
J gene: TRBJ2-1
CDR3 protein: CASSSWGRTGEADEQFF
CDR3 DNA: TGTGCCAGCAGCTCCTGGGGTAGGACGGGGGAAGCGGATGAGCAGTTCTTC

D gene: .
clone size: .
V gene: TRBV7-9
J gene: TRBJ1-1
CDR3 protein: CASSPQGPYNDFF
CDR3 DNA: TGTGCCAGCAGCCCGCAGGGCCCCTATAACGATTTCTTT

D gene: .
clone size: few
V gene: TRBV20-1
J gene: TRBJ2-5
CDR3 protein: CSATPGHSQETQYF
CDR3 DNA: TGCAGTGCTACCCCCGGACACTCCCAAGAGACCCAGTACTTC

D gene: .
clone size: few
V gene: TRBV27
J gene: TRBJ2-7
CDR3 protein: CASSLSPRGYEQYF
CDR3 DNA: TGTGCCAGCAGTTTATCGCCTAGAGGGTACGAGCAGTACTTC

D gene: .
clone size: few
V gene: TRBV6-1
J gene: TRBJ2-7
CDR3 protein: CASRERSLLRSEQYF
CDR3 DNA: TGTGCCAGCCGGGAGAGGTCTTTGTTAAGAAGCGAGCAGTACTTC

D gene: TRBD2
clone size: .
V gene: TRBV24-1
J gene: TRBJ2-1
CDR3 protein: CATSDSVAGVPKQFF
CDR3 DNA: TGTGCCACCAGTGATTCTGTAGCGGGGGTGCCAAAGCAGTTCTTC

D gene: .
clone size: few
V gene: TRBV7-2
J gene: TRBJ1-2
CDR3 protein: CASSLLTSGGYTF
CDR3 DNA: TGTGCCAGCAGCTTACTCACTTCGGGGGGCTACACCTTC

D gene: .
clone size: few
V gene: TRBV7-9
J gene: TRBJ2-5
CDR3 protein: CASSRRNQETQYF
CDR3 DNA: TGTGCCAGCAGTAGGCGTAATCAAGAGACCCAGTACTTC

D gene: .
clone size: .
V gene: TRBV11-2
J gene: TRBJ2-7
CDR3 protein: CASSTQGSEQYF
CDR3 DNA: TGTGCCAGCAGCACCCAGGGTAGCGAGCAGTACTTC

D gene: .
clone size: .
V gene: TRBV7-9
J gene: TRBJ1-2
CDR3 protein: CASGGTAYGYTF
CDR3 DNA: TGTGCCAGCGGCGGGACTGCCTATGGCTACACCTTC

D gene: .
clone size: few
V gene: TRBV27
J gene: TRBJ2-7
CDR3 protein: CASSPIGTYYEQYF
CDR3 DNA: TGTGCCAGCAGTCCCATTGGGACCTACTACGAGCAGTACTTC

D gene: .
clone size: .
V gene: TRBV5-6
J gene: TRBJ1-2
CDR3 protein: CASSLSGESYGYTF
CDR3 DNA: TGTGCCAGCAGCTTGTCAGGGGAGAGCTATGGCTACACCTTC

D gene: TRBD2
clone size: few
V gene: TRBV7-6
J gene: TRBJ2-7
CDR3 protein: CASSIGTSGTYEQYF
CDR3 DNA: TGTGCCAGCAGCATAGGGACTAGCGGCACCTACGAGCAGTACTTC

D gene: .
clone size: few
V gene: TRBV7-2
J gene: TRBJ2-1
CDR3 protein: CASSTRGTAKQFF
CDR3 DNA: TGTGCCAGCAGCACTCGAGGGACGGCAAAGCAGTTCTTC

D gene: .
clone size: once
V gene: TRBV5-5
J gene: TRBJ1-2
CDR3 protein: CASSQRMSLYGYTF
CDR3 DNA: TGTGCCAGCAGCCAAAGGATGTCCCTCTATGGCTACACCTTC

D gene: .
clone size: few
V gene: TRBV7-9
J gene: TRBJ1-2
CDR3 protein: CASSLVGISVDTF
CDR3 DNA: TGTGCCAGCAGCTTAGTAGGGATAAGCGTGGACACCTTC

D gene: TRBD2
clone size: .
V gene: TRBV7-2
J gene: TRBJ2-3
CDR3 protein: CASSLKAGGLAVLGDTQYF
CDR3 DNA: TGTGCCAGCAGCTTAAAGGCGGGAGGACTAGCGGTTTTAGGAGATACGCAGTATTTT

D gene: .
clone size: .
V gene: TRBV30
J gene: TRBJ2-1
CDR3 protein: CAWSVSSWEQFF
CDR3 DNA: TGTGCCTGGAGTGTAAGCTCCTGGGAGCAGTTCTTC

D gene: TRBD1
clone size: few
V gene: TRBV4-2
J gene: TRBJ2-5
CDR3 protein: CASSQDGGWDRGLGSETQYF
CDR3 DNA: TGTGCCAGCAGCCAAGATGGCGGATGGGACAGGGGCCTGGGAAGCGAGACCCAGTACTTC

D gene: .
clone size: .
V gene: TRBV15
J gene: TRBJ1-4
CDR3 protein: CATAGGGANEKLFF
CDR3 DNA: TGTGCCACGGCTGGGGGTGGGGCTAATGAAAAACTGTTTTTT

D gene: .
clone size: .
V gene: TRBV12-3/TRBV12-4
J gene: TRBJ2-1
CDR3 protein: CASSINEQFF
CDR3 DNA: TGTGCCAGCAGTATTAATGAGCAGTTCTTC

D gene: .
clone size: few
V gene: TRBV3-1
J gene: TRBJ2-7
CDR3 protein: CASSLRDTTYEQYF
CDR3 DNA: TGTGCCAGCAGCCTGCGGGACACTACCTACGAGCAGTACTTC

D gene: TRBD1
clone size: .
V gene: TRBV6-2/TRBV6-3
J gene: TRBJ2-2
CDR3 protein: CASKDRGTGELFF
CDR3 DNA: TGTGCCAGCAAGGACAGGGGCACCGGGGAGCTGTTTTTT

D gene: .
clone size: .
V gene: TRBV4-1
J gene: TRBJ1-5
CDR3 protein: CASSQEGEISNQPQHF
CDR3 DNA: TGCGCCAGCAGCCAAGAAGGTGAGATTAGCAATCAGCCCCAGCATTTT

D gene: TRBD1
clone size: .
V gene: TRBV27
J gene: TRBJ2-5
CDR3 protein: CASSLWTGGETQYF
CDR3 DNA: TGTGCCAGCAGTTTATGGACAGGGGGAGAGACCCAGTACTTC

D gene: TRBD2
clone size: few
V gene: TRBV19
J gene: TRBJ2-1
CDR3 protein: CASNPKRDYYNEQFF
CDR3 DNA: TGTGCCAGTAACCCAAAGCGGGACTACTACAATGAGCAGTTCTTC

D gene: TRBD2
clone size: few
V gene: TRBV5-1
J gene: TRBJ2-1
CDR3 protein: CASSWGLAAVSSYNEQFF
CDR3 DNA: TGCGCCAGCAGCTGGGGACTAGCGGCCGTGAGCTCCTACAATGAGCAGTTCTTC

D gene: .
clone size: few
V gene: TRBV20-1
J gene: TRBJ2-7
CDR3 protein: CSADTIVAGQYF
CDR3 DNA: TGCAGTGCGGACACTATAGTCGCCGGGCAGTACTTC

D gene: .
clone size: few
V gene: TRBV11-2
J gene: TRBJ2-2
CDR3 protein: CASSQRAVWTGELFF
CDR3 DNA: TGTGCCAGCAGTCAGCGGGCGGTATGGACCGGGGAGCTGTTTTTT

D gene: .
clone size: few
V gene: TRBV20-1
J gene: TRBJ2-3
CDR3 protein: CSAYNEQDSTDTQYF
CDR3 DNA: TGCAGTGCTTACAATGAGCAGGATAGCACAGATACGCAGTATTTT

D gene: TRBD1
clone size: few
V gene: TRBV25-1
J gene: TRBJ2-5
CDR3 protein: CASSSTGPRETQYF
CDR3 DNA: TGTGCCAGCAGTTCGACAGGGCCAAGGGAGACCCAGTACTTC

D gene: .
clone size: many
V gene: TRBV6-5
J gene: TRBJ1-2
CDR3 protein: CASSWMGGGSGYTF
CDR3 DNA: TGTGCCAGCAGTTGGATGGGAGGAGGTTCGGGCTACACCTTC

D gene: TRBD2
clone size: .
V gene: TRBV30
J gene: TRBJ2-4
CDR3 protein: CAWSGQIPGLAPREQYF
CDR3 DNA: TGTGCCTGGAGTGGTCAAATTCCGGGACTAGCGCCCCGGGAGCAGTACTTC

D gene: .
clone size: few
V gene: TRBV10-3
J gene: TRBJ2-3
CDR3 protein: CAISDGGAADTQYF
CDR3 DNA: TGTGCCATCAGTGATGGGGGCGCGGCAGATACGCAGTATTTT

D gene: .
clone size: few
V gene: TRBV11-1
J gene: TRBJ2-1
CDR3 protein: CASSLDPTGYDEQFF
CDR3 DNA: TGTGCCAGCAGCTTAGACCCTACAGGGTACGATGAGCAGTTCTTC

D gene: .
clone size: .
V gene: TRBV2
J gene: TRBJ2-3
CDR3 protein: CASMTDLTDTQYF
CDR3 DNA: TGTGCCAGCATGACGGATCTCACAGATACGCAGTATTTT